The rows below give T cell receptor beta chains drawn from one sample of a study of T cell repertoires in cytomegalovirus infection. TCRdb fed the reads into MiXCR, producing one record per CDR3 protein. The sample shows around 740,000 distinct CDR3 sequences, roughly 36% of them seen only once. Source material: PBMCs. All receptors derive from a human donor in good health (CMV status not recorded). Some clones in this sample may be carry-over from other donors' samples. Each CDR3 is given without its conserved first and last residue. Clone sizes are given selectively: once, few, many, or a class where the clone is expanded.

ASSPGPTANTEAF | TRBV7-8 | many | TRBJ1-1
ASSLGGGQSGANVLT | TRBV7-6 | few | TRBJ2-6
ASSYEDGDFSGANVLT | TRBV5-5 | few | TRBJ2-6
ASSLAGGLSGYGYT | TRBV7-6 | few | TRBJ1-2
ASSRRDRADYEQY | TRBV12-3/TRBV12-4 | . | TRBJ2-7
ASSLGTEYQPQH | TRBV18 | . | TRBJ1-5
ASGGTPGANVLT | TRBV4-1 | few | TRBJ2-6
SAIQGRGNQPQD | TRBV20-1 | . | TRBJ1-5
ASSLSAEQETQY | TRBV5-6 | few | TRBJ2-5
ASTRGVWTEAF | TRBV6-1 | . | TRBJ1-1
ASRTLAGGAQETQY | TRBV28 | . | TRBJ2-5
ASSSDSRRLAPDGETQY | TRBV28 | . | TRBJ2-5
ASSTGRTSGGTRNTQY | TRBV7-2 | . | TRBJ2-3
ASSERGTEAF | TRBV2 | few | TRBJ1-1
ASSPSGGAWGSSYNEQF | TRBV4-2 | . | TRBJ2-1
ASSQDLGGDTQY | TRBV3-1 | . | TRBJ2-3
ASSLALSGVRTGELF | TRBV5-5 | few | TRBJ2-2
ASSLSWDSWWF | TRBV11-1 | many | TRBJ2-1